The 7 T cell receptor beta chains in this list originate from one sample, sequenced in a study of shared clonotypes between healthy human individuals (dated by TCRdb to 2018 to 2020). Libraries were prepared through the immunoSEQ multiplex PCR assay. The table comes from immuneACCESS by way of TCRdb, which keeps in-frame sequences with V and J called. Part of the clones is missing from these tables; in studies checked, under half for an unresolved V gene and the rest for unknown reasons. In this sample the table shows fewer than 600,000 clones, roughly four fifths of which occur a single time. The biggest ten clones account for approximately 12% of the sample. Input material: PBMCs. All receptors come from a woman in her thirties or forties in good health. Some clones in this sample may be carry-over from other donors' samples.

Comment on this clone: At the DNA level, this CDR3 is encoded by other sequences in the same sample as well. The CDR3: CASSSSSGSTDTQYF. The CDR3 DNA reads as TGCGCCAGCAGCTCGTCTAGCGGGAGCACAGATACGCAGTATTTT. The chain joins TRBV5-1 to TRBJ2-3; 8 positions agree with TRBD2. Germline-derived CDR1 and CDR2 are SGHRS and YFSETQ. The V gene end was trimmed by 3 bases and the J gene end by 0 bases; junction bases not matched to a gene: 3. There are 15 residues in the CDR3.

This clone has just a few counts. The V and J genes are TRBV10-2 and TRBJ2-5; possible D gene TRBD2, 6 bases. The DNA end lines up better with TRBJ2-7; the J call may be wrong. The CDR3 runs 16 residues. The germline V gene has CDR1 WSHSY and CDR2 SAAADI. The CDR3 nucleotides are TGCGCCAGCAGCTCCGTGGGACTTCCCAGCTCCTACGAGCAGTACTTC. Protein sequence: CASSSVGLPSSYEQYF.

The gene calls are TRBV30 and TRBJ2-7; no definite D call. The CDR3 loop spans 12 amino acids. The V end lost 5 bases, the J end lost 2 bases, and 10 bases lay between the germline ends. The germline gives CDR1 GTSNPN, CDR2 SVGIG (reference sequence). CDR3 sequence: CAWGDSPYEQYF. Written as DNA, the CDR3 is TGTGCCTGGGGGGATTCTCCCTACGAGCAGTACTTC.

As regards this clone: The junction differs from germline at one of its ends, possibly a read error. This rearrangement joins TRBV7-7 to TRBJ2-1, with D possibly TRBD2 on 6 matching bases. Germline CDR1 is SSHAT and CDR2 is FNYEAQ (reference sequence). This CDR3 comprises 14 residues. The CDR3 is CASSAAGGVNEQFF. CDR3 nucleotides: TGTGCTAGCAGCGCGGCCGGGGGAGTTAATGAGCAGTTCTTC.

This clone has ten or more counts. The rearrangement joins TRBV5-1 to TRBJ2-1; the match to TRBD1 covers 7 bases. V was pared by 4 bases and J by 8 bases, with 18 bases of the junction left unmatched. CDR3 size: 17 residues. The germline gives CDR1 SGHRS, CDR2 YFSETQ. CDR3 coding DNA: TGCGCCAGCAGCCCGCGCCCCTCGGGACAAGGGGGCGATGAGCAGTTCTTC. Translated: CASSPRPSGQGGDEQFF.

The rearrangement joins TRBV21-1 to TRBJ2-1; the table's D call of TRBD2 was not tested on the DNA. TRBV21-1 is described as a pseudogene. CDR3 length equals 14 residues. The CDR3 loop is CAQVREGIYNEQFF. CDR3 coding DNA: TGTGCCCAGGTCCGGGAGGGGATCTACAATGAGCAGTTCTTC.

This sequence joins TRBV7-3 and TRBJ2-1, with D possibly being TRBD2 (6 bases). This CDR3 is built from 14 residues. Trimming stripped 5 bases from V and 6 bases from J, with 14 bases between. Germline V gene lookup returns CDR1 SGHTA and CDR2 FQGTGA. CDR3 loop: CASSPPGVLNEQFF. For the CDR3, the DNA is TGTGCCAGCAGCCCTCCGGGGGTCCTCAATGAGCAGTTCTTC.